The 10 T cell receptor beta chains presented below share a single source sample, sequenced in a study of T cells in Graves' hyperthyroidism and ophthalmopathy. RNA transcripts were the template for amplifying TCR beta CDR3 regions. When the TCR CDR3 underwent first-round RT-PCR, the HTBI primer set was used. TCRdb reprocessed the multiplex PCR reads via MiXCR and lists one record per CDR3 protein. The table lists about 380,000 distinct CDR3 sequences, roughly 13% of them singletons, with roughly 20% in the top ten. The sample was blood. These receptors were collected from a man aged 25-45 years with Graves' hyperthyroidism that later progressed to Graves' ophthalmopathy.

This sequence joins TRBV11-2 and TRBJ2-3; 10 bases fit TRBD2. V shed 4 bases, J shed 2 bases, and the junction held 6 bases outside the gene matches. The CDR3 is 16 amino acids. Looked up from germline, CDR1 is SGHAT and CDR2 is FQNNGV. The CDR3 reads CASSWWTSGFTDTQYF. Here the CDR3 DNA reads TGTGCCAGCAGCTGGTGGACTAGCGGATTCACAGATACGCAGTATTTT.

This clonotype was seen many times. This chain connects TRBV30 to TRBJ1-1, with D unclear. Germline CDR1 and CDR2: GTSNPN and SVGIG (reference sequence). V lost 3 bases and J 3 bases, leaving 20 bases between the germline ends. The CDR3 covers 16 residues. The CDR3, as DNA: TGTGCCTGGAGATCCTTGGGTCAGGCGCGGGACACTGAAGCTTTCTTT. Translating gives CAWRSLGQARDTEAFF.

This chain joins TRBV29-1 and TRBJ2-2, with 10 nucleotides matching TRBD2. Trimming cost V 7 bases and J 2 bases; bases outside gene matches: 10. The germline V gene encodes CDR1 SQVTM and CDR2 ANQGSEA. CDR3 length: 16 residues. CDR3 sequence: CSAVLAGGPNTGELFF. In nucleotides, the CDR3 is TGCAGCGCTGTCTTAGCGGGGGGCCCCAACACCGGGGAGCTGTTTTTT.

This clonotype was detected many times. V usage is TRBV6-1 and J usage is TRBJ2-1; TRBD1 matches at 7 bases. The CDR3 has 16 residues. V trimming: 0 bases; J trimming: 4 bases; junction bases outside the gene matches: 6. In germline, CDR1 is MNHNS, CDR2 SASEGT. The DNA for the CDR3 is TGTGCCAGCAGTGAAGCGCTAAGGGGGCAATACAATGAGCAGTTCTTC. As protein: CASSEALRGQYNEQFF.

This clonotype was observed at least ten times. The chain has TRBV2 and TRBJ1-5; a possible D gene is TRBD1 (6 bases). The germline V gene encodes CDR1 SNHLY and CDR2 FYNNEI. V was shortened by 5 bases and J by 5 bases, with 13 bases between the two germline ends. The CDR3 is 14 residues long. CDR3 loop: CASSTQGSDQPQHF. The CDR3 DNA follows: TGTGCCAGCAGTACACAGGGATCGGATCAGCCCCAGCATTTT.

The chain couples TRBV6-2 or TRBV6-3 to TRBJ2-3; D assignment may be TRBD1 or TRBD2 (6 bases each). Looked up from germline, CDR1 is MNHEY and CDR2 is SVGEGT. This CDR3 has 15 amino acids. Trimming left V 7 bases short and J 0 bases short, with 14 bases between. CDR3 coding DNA: TGTGCCAGCACTCCGAGGGGGGACAGCACAGATACGCAGTATTTT. Residues: CASTPRGDSTDTQYF.

This clonotype was counted ten times or more. The DNA of the CDR3 is TGCGCCAGCAGCTTGGCTGCAGGGACCTGGGATACGCAGTATTTT. It translates to CASSLAAGTWDTQYF. This chain connects TRBV5-1 to TRBJ2-3, with D perhaps assigned TRBD1 or TRBD2 (5 bases each). V gave up 0 bases and J gave up 6 bases, with 14 bases separating them. This CDR3 is 15 amino acids long. Germline V gene lookup returns CDR1 SGHRS and CDR2 YFSETQ.

This clonotype was counted many times. The rearrangement links TRBV3-1 to TRBJ2-3, with D tentatively TRBD1 or TRBD2 (5 bases each). The CDR3 runs to 14 residues. Trimming took 4 bases from V and 5 from J, leaving 13 bases between them. The germline V gene has CDR1 LGHDT and CDR2 YNNKEL (reference sequence). As DNA, the CDR3 is TGTGCCAGCAGCCTCGTTGGGGCGGGAGATACGCAGTATTTT. Its protein is CASSLVGAGDTQYF.

The V and J genes are TRBV18 and TRBJ1-5; D uncertain. The CDR3 consists of 14 residues. CDR1 and CDR2 (germline): KGHSH, LQKENI. V was cut by 5 bases and J by 0 bases, with 8 bases left in between. The CDR3 nucleotides read TGTGCCAGCTCATTCAGAGATAGCAATCAGCCCCAGCATTTT. Protein sequence: CASSFRDSNQPQHF.

J is TRBJ1-5 and V is TRBV7-2; no reliable D call. V was clipped by 6 bases and J by 11 bases, with 14 bases between them. Germline V gene sequence: CDR1 SGHTA, CDR2 FQGNSA. The CDR3 covers 12 residues. The CDR3: CASRTDGKTQHF. CDR3 nucleotide sequence: TGTGCCAGCAGGACGGACGGCAAAACCCAGCATTTT.